The TCR beta chain described here comes from a study of blood T cell repertoires in COVID-19. On the study more broadly: Sites in the United States, Italy and Spain provided acute and convalescent COVID-19 samples. T cells, B-cell-depleted T cells, or PBMCs provided the cDNA or gDNA that served as material.

Original data processing: How many nucleated cells were present was estimated from reference gene primer amplification. Clones were sequenced by immunoSEQ multiplex PCR, and TCRdb holds only the in-frame ones, with some missing. V, J and clone size are taken as reported in that table, and D and trimming were inferred from the DNA itself. This sample has 200,000 to 250,000 clones, with more than 85% found just once. CDR1 is ENHRY and CDR2 is SYGVKD in the germline V gene. The CDR3 totals 15 residues. V lost 10 bases, J lost 0 bases, and 15 bases lay in between. The clonotype originates from a woman aged 70 to 79 with active or convalescent COVID-19. The J gene is TRBJ2-2, the V gene TRBV10-3, with D uncertain. The specimen was peripheral blood. The CDR3 is CATRSLEANTGELFF. CDR3 DNA sequence: TGTGCCACAAGGTCCCTTGAGGCGAACACCGGGGAGCTGTTTTTT.